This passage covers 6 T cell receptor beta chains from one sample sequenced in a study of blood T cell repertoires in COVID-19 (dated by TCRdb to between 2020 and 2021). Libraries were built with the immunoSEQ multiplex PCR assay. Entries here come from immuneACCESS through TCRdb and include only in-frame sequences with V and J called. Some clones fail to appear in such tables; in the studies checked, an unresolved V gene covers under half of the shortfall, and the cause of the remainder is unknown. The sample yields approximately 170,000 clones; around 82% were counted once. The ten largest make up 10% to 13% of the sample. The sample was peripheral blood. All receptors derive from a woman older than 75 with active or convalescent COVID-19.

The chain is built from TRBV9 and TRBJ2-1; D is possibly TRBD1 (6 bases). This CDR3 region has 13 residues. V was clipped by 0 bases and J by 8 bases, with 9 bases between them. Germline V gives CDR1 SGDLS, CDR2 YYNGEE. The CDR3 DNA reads TGTGCCAGCAGCGTAGAGGGGGTCCATGAGCAGTTCTTC. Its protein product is CASSVEGVHEQFF.

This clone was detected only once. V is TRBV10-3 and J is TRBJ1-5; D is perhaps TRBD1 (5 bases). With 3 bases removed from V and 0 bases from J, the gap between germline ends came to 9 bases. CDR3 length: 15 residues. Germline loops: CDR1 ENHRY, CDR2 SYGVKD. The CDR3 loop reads CAISEGVDSNQPQHF. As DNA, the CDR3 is TGTGCCATCAGTGAAGGGGTCGATAGCAATCAGCCCCAGCATTTT.

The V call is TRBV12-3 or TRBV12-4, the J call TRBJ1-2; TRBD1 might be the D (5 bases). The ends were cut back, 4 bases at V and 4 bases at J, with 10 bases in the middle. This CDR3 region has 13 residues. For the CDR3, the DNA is TGTGCCAGCAGTTCGACAGCACTCTATGGCTACACCTTC. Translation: CASSSTALYGYTF.

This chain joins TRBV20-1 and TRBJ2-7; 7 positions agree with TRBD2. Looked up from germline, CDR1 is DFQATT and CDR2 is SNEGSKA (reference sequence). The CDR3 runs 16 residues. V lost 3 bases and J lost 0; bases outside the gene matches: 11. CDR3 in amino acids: CSASLIASGSSYEQYF. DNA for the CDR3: TGCAGTGCTAGTCTAATAGCTAGCGGCAGCTCCTACGAGCAGTACTTC.

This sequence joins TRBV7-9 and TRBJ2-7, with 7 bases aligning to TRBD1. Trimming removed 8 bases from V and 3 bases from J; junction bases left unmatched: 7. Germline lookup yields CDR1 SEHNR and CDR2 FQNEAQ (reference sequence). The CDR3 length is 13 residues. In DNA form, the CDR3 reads TGTGCCAGCCGGGACAGAAAACGCTACGAGCAGTACTTC. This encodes CASRDRKRYEQYF.

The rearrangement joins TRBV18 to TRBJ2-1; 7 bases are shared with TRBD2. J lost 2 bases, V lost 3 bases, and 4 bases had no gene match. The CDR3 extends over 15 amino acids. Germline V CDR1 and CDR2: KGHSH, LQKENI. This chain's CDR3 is CASSPGGGAYNEQFF. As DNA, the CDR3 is TGTGCCAGCTCACCTGGGGGAGGGGCCTACAATGAGCAGTTCTTC.